This T cell receptor (beta chain) was captured in a study of patients and donors after allogeneic stem cell transplantation. TCRdb re-called the RT-PCR reads through MiXCR, storing one row per CDR3 protein. The table lists some 87,000 distinct CDR3 sequences, around 49% of them singletons, with 60% to 65% in the top ten. This clonotype originated in a human donor who was either an allogeneic HSCT recipient or a stem cell or donor lymphocyte infusion donor (not recorded which). It is not recorded whose cells these are; they may come from a transplant donor. The sample taken for sequencing was blood, either unsorted or a sorted T cell fraction (not recorded which).

CDR3 sequence: CASSLASPGENTGELFF. CDR3 in DNA: TGTGCCAGCAGCTTAGCGAGCCCAGGGGAGAACACCGGGGAGCTGTTTTTT. The chain carries TRBV7-8 and TRBJ2-2; the D gene is possibly TRBD1 (6 bases). Germline V lookup: CDR1 SGHVS, CDR2 FQNEAQ. V was clipped by 0 bases and J by 1 base, with 12 bases between them. The CDR3 totals 17 residues.